This T cell receptor (beta chain) was retrieved from a study of blood T cell repertoires in COVID-19 (dated by TCRdb to the early 2020s). About the full investigation: The collaborator samples originated in the United States, Italy and Spain and spanned the acute and convalescent phases of COVID-19. The material from the prospective study consisted of cDNA or gDNA derived from T cells, B-cell-depleted T cells, or PBMCs. The dataset comprised deeply sampled blood TCRbeta repertoires from subjects exposed to, actively infected with, or recovered from COVID-19. The repertoires were released in a freely available public database intended as a resource for research on the immune response to SARS-CoV-2. The samples were drawn from two sources: the first 160 participants of the ongoing ImmuneRACE study, and fewer than 1,500 subjects contributed by 6 global collaborators. A de-identified subject ID, COVID-19 status, age in years and sex were almost always included in the sample metadata. HLA class I and class II types, where available, came from metadata supplied by the sample provider rather than from assay-based typing. General study outcomes and caveats: How much clinical and demographic metadata was included differed by source and by participant, and the metadata was provided uncurated.

TCRbeta CDR3 regions were amplified from genomic DNA by means of the immunoSEQ Assay, a bias-controlled multiplex PCR. The study's processing was this. Within the assay, amplification of reference gene primers was used to estimate how many nucleated cells each sample contained. Sequence reads were collapsed and filtered to measure the absolute abundance of every unique TCRbeta CDR3 rearrangement. For each sample, productive Simpson clonality was calculated as the square root of Simpson's diversity index across productive rearrangements. TCRdb stores this immuneACCESS table with in-frame sequences only. Part of the clones is absent; in the studies checked, under half of the shortfall reflects unresolved V genes, and no reason is known for the rest. V, J and clone size derive from that table, while D and trimming were established from the DNA sequence. The sample data list around 100,000 clones, and approximately 84% of these were observed just once. 2.1% of the sample goes to the ten largest clones.

CDR1 is given as WSHSY and CDR2 as SAAADI, both from the germline V gene. The CDR3 spans 13 residues, from the cysteine through the phenylalanine. Left in the record is the CDR3 DNA by itself, 39 bases read in frame from the first base. Deletion took 1 base off V and 3 bases off J, with a span of 6 bases between the germline ends. With regard to this clone: Its antigen target is currently unknown. No base qualities exist here, and no much larger clone lies one base off it.

Collaborating institutions collected whole blood in K2EDTA tubes following their own protocols. For TCRbeta analysis, collaborator samples were shipped as frozen whole blood, as isolated PBMCs, or as DNA extracted from either sample type. The sequence joins TRBV10-2 to TRBJ1-1, with no reliable assignment of the D segment. This TCR was recovered from a human donor in a cohort sampled during active COVID-19. The source material was peripheral blood. DNA sequence: TGCGCCAGCAGTGAGTATCGGGACACTGAAGCTTTCTTT. Its coded protein is CASSEYRDTEAFF.